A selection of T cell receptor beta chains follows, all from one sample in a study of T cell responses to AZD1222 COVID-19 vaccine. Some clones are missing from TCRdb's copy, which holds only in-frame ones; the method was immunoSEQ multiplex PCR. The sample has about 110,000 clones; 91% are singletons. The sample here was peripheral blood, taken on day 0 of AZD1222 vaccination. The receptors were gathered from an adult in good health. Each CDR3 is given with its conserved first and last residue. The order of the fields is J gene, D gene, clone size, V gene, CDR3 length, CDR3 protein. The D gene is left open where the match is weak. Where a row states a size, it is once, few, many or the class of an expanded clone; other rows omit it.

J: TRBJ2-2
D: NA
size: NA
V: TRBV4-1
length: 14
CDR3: CASSRATEFGELFF

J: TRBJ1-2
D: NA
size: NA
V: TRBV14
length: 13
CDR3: CASSQDESYGYTF

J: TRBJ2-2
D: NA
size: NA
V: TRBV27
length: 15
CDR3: CASSLWASNTGELFF

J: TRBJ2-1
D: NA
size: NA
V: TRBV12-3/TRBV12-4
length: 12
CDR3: CASSWSSGEQFF

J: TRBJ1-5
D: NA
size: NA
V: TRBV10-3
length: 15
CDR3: CAISDQVGGNQPQHF

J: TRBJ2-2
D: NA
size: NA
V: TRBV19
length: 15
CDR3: CASSIEGLNTGELFF

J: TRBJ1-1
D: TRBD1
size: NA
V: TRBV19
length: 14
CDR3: CASSTRTGNTEAFF

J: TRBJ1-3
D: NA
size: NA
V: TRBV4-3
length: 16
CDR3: CASAYTTQQSGNTIYF

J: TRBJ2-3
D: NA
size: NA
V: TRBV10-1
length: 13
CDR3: CASSEAGTDTQYF

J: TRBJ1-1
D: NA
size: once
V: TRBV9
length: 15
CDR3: CASSVGLGVSTEAFF

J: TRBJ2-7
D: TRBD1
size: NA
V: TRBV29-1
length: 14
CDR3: CSVKPTGFRDEQYF

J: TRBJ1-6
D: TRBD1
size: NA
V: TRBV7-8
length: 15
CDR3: CASSGTGYGNSPLHF

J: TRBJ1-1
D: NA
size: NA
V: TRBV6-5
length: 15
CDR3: CASRPFGALNTEAFF

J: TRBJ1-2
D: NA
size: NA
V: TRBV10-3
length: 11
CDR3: CAISGVYGYTF

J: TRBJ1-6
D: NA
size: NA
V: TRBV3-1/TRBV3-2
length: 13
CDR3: CASSQGTNSPLHF

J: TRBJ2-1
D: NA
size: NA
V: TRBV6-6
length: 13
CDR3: CASSYPTDFEQFF

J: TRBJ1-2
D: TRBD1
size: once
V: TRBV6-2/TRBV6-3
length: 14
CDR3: CASSSTGTAYGYTF

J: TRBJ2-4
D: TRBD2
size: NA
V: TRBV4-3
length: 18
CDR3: CASSQRSGGFVAKNIQYF

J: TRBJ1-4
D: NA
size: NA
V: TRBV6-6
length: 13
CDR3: CATGGAANEKLFF

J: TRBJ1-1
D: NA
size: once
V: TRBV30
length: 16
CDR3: CAWSEVHRAANTEAFF

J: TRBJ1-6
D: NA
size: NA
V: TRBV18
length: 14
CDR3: CASSPDSYNSPLHF

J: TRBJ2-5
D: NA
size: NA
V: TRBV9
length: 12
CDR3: CASSPTETTQYF

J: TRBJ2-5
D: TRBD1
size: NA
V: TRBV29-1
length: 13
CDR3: CSVDDRGVETQYF

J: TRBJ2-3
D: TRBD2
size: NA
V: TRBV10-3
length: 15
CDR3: CAIRERGGPTDTQYF

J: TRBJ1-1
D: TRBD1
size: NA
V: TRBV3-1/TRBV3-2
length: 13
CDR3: CASSSPRQGQELF

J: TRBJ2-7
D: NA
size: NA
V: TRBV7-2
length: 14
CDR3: CASSLRARRDEQYF